The 27 T cell receptor beta chains reported below all come from one sample, sequenced in a study of T cells in pancreatic ductal adenocarcinoma. The assay was immunoSEQ multiplex PCR, and TCRdb's table has in-frame clones only and misses some. The sample holds 97,000 or so clones, 90% to 95% seen once. The selected patients with pancreatic ductal adenocarcinoma had surgery but no neoadjuvant therapy. Sample: PBMCs. These receptor sequences come from a human donor with pancreatic ductal adenocarcinoma.

The chain recombines TRBV7-3 with TRBJ1-5, with D unclear. Trimming took 2 bases from V and 11 from J, leaving 13 bases between them. The CDR3 covers 13 residues. CDR1 and CDR2 from the germline V gene are SGHTA and FQGTGA. CDR3 residues: CASSLGLGRAQHF. In nucleotides, the CDR3 is TGTGCCAGCAGCTTAGGCCTGGGGAGGGCCCAGCATTTT.

CDR3 region: CAWSVGDSQTYNEQFF. CDR3 DNA: TGTGCCTGGAGTGTAGGGGACAGCCAAACCTACAATGAGCAGTTCTTC. The chain combines TRBV30 with TRBJ2-1; TRBD1 matches 7 bases. Germline V lookup: CDR1 GTSNPN, CDR2 SVGIG (reference sequence). Unmatched junction bases numbered 7, after V lost 0 bases and J lost 2 bases. CDR3 length: 16 amino acids.

The V gene is TRBV18, the J gene TRBJ2-1; 7 nucleotides align to TRBD2. The CDR3 runs to 17 residues. Trimming cost V 2 bases and J 9 bases; bases outside gene matches: 16. Germline lookup yields CDR1 KGHSH and CDR2 LQKENI. DNA of the CDR3: TGTGCCAGCTCACCAAACAGCGGGTCCTTAGGCGGGAGTGAGCAGTTCTTC. Translated: CASSPNSGSLGGSEQFF.

Notes on this clone: Other DNA sequences within the sample encode an identical CDR3. The chain links TRBV7-2 to TRBJ2-7; weak D call: TRBD2 (6 bases). The CDR3 covers 15 residues. The germline V gene has CDR1 SGHTA and CDR2 FQGNSA. V was cut by 1 base and J by 0 bases, with 10 bases left in between. The CDR3 nucleotides read TGTGCCAGCAGCTTAGGAAGCGGGCTCTCCTACGAGCAGTACTTC. It is translated as CASSLGSGLSYEQYF.

This sequence joins TRBV29-1 and TRBJ2-5, with 9 bases identical to TRBD1. V lost 7 bases and J lost 4; bases outside the gene matches: 16. This CDR3 region has 16 residues. Germline loops: CDR1 SQVTM, CDR2 ANQGSEA. DNA for the CDR3: TGCAGCGCCGAATCGGGCCCGGGACAGGGCTTAGAGACCCAGTACTTC. It yields the protein CSAESGPGQGLETQYF.

The J gene is TRBJ2-7, the V gene TRBV5-1; 9 nucleotides agree with TRBD1. The germline V gene encodes CDR1 SGHRS and CDR2 YFSETQ. Trimming cost V 4 bases and J 5 bases; bases outside gene matches: 10. The CDR3 runs to 15 residues. CDR3 protein: CASSRSTGGIDEQYF. The CDR3 nucleotides are TGCGCCAGCAGCCGTTCGACAGGGGGGATCGACGAGCAGTACTTC.

V and J are TRBV7-9 and TRBJ1-3, with D maybe TRBD1 (5 bases). Germline CDR1 and CDR2: SEHNR and FQNEAQ (reference sequence). This CDR3 is 14 amino acids long. V lost 1 base to trimming and J lost 7 bases, with 11 bases between them. The CDR3 sequence is CASSLVSGGNTIYF. As DNA, the CDR3 is TGTGCCAGCAGCTTAGTCTCCGGGGGTAACACCATATATTTT.

The rearrangement uses TRBV11-1 and TRBJ2-3; 7 bases fit TRBD2. V trimming: 0 bases; J trimming: 3 bases; junction bases outside the gene matches: 9. Looked up from germline, CDR1 is SGHAT and CDR2 is FQDESV (reference sequence). This CDR3 is 17 amino acids long. CDR3 nucleotide sequence: TGTGCCAGCAGCTTAGCGGCTGGAGCGGGATCTACAGATACGCAGTATTTT. It is translated as CASSLAAGAGSTDTQYF. Full variable domain (remainder filled in from reference TRBV11-1 and TRBJ2-3): EAEVAQSPRYKITEKSQAVAFWCDPISGHATLYWYRQILGQGPELLVQFQDESVVDDSQLPKDRFSAERLKGVDSTLKIQPAELGDSAMYLCASSLAAGAGSTDTQYFGPGTRLTVL.

The CDR3 coding sequence is TGTGCCAGCTCCCAAGGATCTAGCGGGAGGACGTACGAGCAGTACTTC. Residues: CASSQGSSGRTYEQYF. The chain employs TRBV18 and TRBJ2-7, with 11 nucleotides matching TRBD2. Trimming cost V 6 bases and J 4 bases; bases outside gene matches: 11. The CDR3 runs 16 residues. The germline V gene has CDR1 KGHSH and CDR2 LQKENI.

This chain links TRBV6-5 with TRBJ1-5, with TRBD1 matching 9 bases. This CDR3 comprises 16 residues. From germline, CDR1 is MNHEY and CDR2 SVGAGI. The V and J ends lost 4 bases and 3 bases, in that order; junction bases with no gene match: 7. Here the CDR3 reads CASSSFRDRDNQPQHF. CDR3 DNA: TGTGCCAGCAGTTCGTTCCGGGACAGGGACAATCAGCCCCAGCATTTT.

The V call is TRBV28, the J call TRBJ2-1, with D hard to call. CDR3 length: 13 amino acids. Germline V gene lookup returns CDR1 MDHEN and CDR2 SYDVKM. The V end lost 2 bases, the J end lost 5 bases, and 7 bases lay between the germline ends. The CDR3, as DNA: TGTGCCAGCAGTTTAAACATAAACAATGAGCAGTTCTTC. Translation gives CASSLNINNEQFF.

CDR3 sequence: CASRLAATDTQYF. For the CDR3, the DNA is TGTGCCAGCAGGCTAGCGGCCACAGATACGCAGTATTTT. The gene calls are TRBV7-2 and TRBJ2-3, with 7 bases aligning to TRBD2. Germline loops: CDR1 SGHTA, CDR2 FQGNSA. V trimming: 6 bases; J trimming: 2 bases; junction bases outside the gene matches: 2. CDR3 length: 13 residues.

This clone was counted once. The J gene is TRBJ2-3, the V gene TRBV27; D possibly corresponds to TRBD1 (6 bases). This CDR3 spans 13 amino acids. Germline loops: CDR1 MNHEY, CDR2 SMNVEV (reference sequence). The V and J ends lost 7 bases and 1 base respectively, with 9 bases between them. In nucleotides, the CDR3 is TGTGCCAGCAACAGGGTAGGCACAGATACGCAGTATTTT. Its translation: CASNRVGTDTQYF.

The rearrangement joins TRBV4-2 to TRBJ2-7, with 8 bases matching TRBD1. The CDR3 is 14 amino acids. V lost 3 bases to trimming and J lost 2 bases; unmatched junction nucleotides: 3. CDR1 is LGHNA, CDR2 YNFKEQ, per germline. The CDR3 here is CASSHTGGTYEQYF. In DNA form, the CDR3 reads TGTGCCAGCAGCCATACAGGGGGGACCTACGAGCAGTACTTC.

The V call is TRBV20-1, the J call TRBJ1-2; D is unclear. Per the germline V gene, CDR1 is DFQATT and CDR2 is SNEGSKA (reference sequence). V lost 2 bases and J 8 bases, leaving 6 bases between the germline ends. CDR3 size: 10 residues. As DNA, the CDR3 is TGCAGTGCTAGAAGAGAGGGCTACACCTTC. This sequence encodes CSARREGYTF.

V usage is TRBV4-3 and J usage is TRBJ2-7, with D possibly matching TRBD2 (6 bases). CDR1 and CDR2 from the germline V gene are LGHNA and YSLEER. V was trimmed by 6 bases and J by 4 bases, leaving 25 bases between them. This CDR3 contains 17 residues. The CDR3 region has the DNA TGCGCCAGCAGAAAACCTGGTTGGGAGGTGAACATATACGAGCAGTACTTC. This translates into CASRKPGWEVNIYEQYF.

V and J are TRBV9 and TRBJ2-5; 9 bases match TRBD1. V lost 3 bases to trimming and J lost 5 bases; unmatched junction nucleotides: 11. Germline V CDR1 and CDR2: SGDLS, YYNGEE. CDR3 length: 16 amino acids. The CDR3, as DNA: TGTGCCAGCAGCGGTGGGACGGGACAGGGTTTGGAGACCCAGTACTTC. As protein: CASSGGTGQGLETQYF.

The rearrangement links TRBV9 to TRBJ2-5; TRBD2 aligns across 7 bases. TRBJ2-7 explains the end of the DNA better; the J call may be wrong. The CDR3 length is 14 residues. Per the germline V gene, CDR1 is SGDLS and CDR2 is YYNGEE. CDR3 loop: CASSVEVAGGEQYF. The DNA for the CDR3 is TGTGCCAGCAGCGTAGAGGTAGCGGGCGGCGAGCAGTACTTC.

V usage is TRBV15 and J usage is TRBJ2-1, with 9 bases lining up with TRBD2. This CDR3 is built from 15 residues. The V and J ends lost 4 bases and 7 bases, in that order; junction bases with no gene match: 8. Germline lookup yields CDR1 LNHNV and CDR2 YYDKDF (reference sequence). CDR3 nucleotides: TGTGCCACCAGCAAGTACGGGCGGGAGGGGAATGAGCAGTTCTTC. Its translation is CATSKYGREGNEQFF.

This rearrangement joins TRBV14 to TRBJ2-5; 9 bases are shared with TRBD2. Unmatched junction bases numbered 11, after V lost 0 bases and J lost 3 bases. The CDR3 is 18 residues long. Germline CDR1 and CDR2: SGHDN and FVKESK. In nucleotides, the CDR3 is TGTGCCAGCAGCCAAGATAGGAGGACTAGCGACTTAAAAGAGACCCAGTACTTC. It yields the protein CASSQDRRTSDLKETQYF.

This sequence joins TRBV28 and TRBJ2-2; D perhaps matches TRBD1 (6 bases). Looked up from germline, CDR1 is MDHEN and CDR2 is SYDVKM. Trimming shortened V by 4 bases and J by 4 bases, and 13 bases separated the two germline ends. This CDR3 has 15 residues. The CDR3 region is CASSYGGGFTGELFF. CDR3 nucleotide sequence: TGTGCCAGCAGTTATGGGGGCGGGTTCACCGGGGAGCTGTTTTTT.

This chain uses TRBV4-3 with TRBJ2-7; 10 nucleotides align to TRBD2. V was pared by 2 bases and J by 4 bases, with 2 bases of the junction left unmatched. Germline V CDR1 and CDR2: LGHNA, YSLEER. The CDR3 runs 14 residues. The CDR3 DNA follows: TGCGCCAGCAGCCAATTTAGCGGGAGGTACGAGCAGTACTTC. Encoded protein: CASSQFSGRYEQYF.

Regarding this clone: Germline and junction disagree at one end, which may indicate a read error. The chain recombines TRBV7-8 with TRBJ1-3; D remains unclear. Germline V gene data show CDR1 as SGHVS and CDR2 as FQNEAQ. The CDR3 totals 13 residues. In DNA form, the CDR3 reads TGTGCTAGCAGCTTATTCAGTGGAAACACCATATATTTT. Encoded protein: CASSLFSGNTIYF. Full variable domain (rest looked up from reference TRBV7-8 and TRBJ1-3): GAGVSQSPRYKVAKRGQDVALRCDPISGHVSLFWYQQALGQGPEFLTYFQNEAQLDKSGLPSDRFFAERPEGSVSTLKIQRTQQEDSAVYLCASSLFSGNTIYFGEGSWLTVV.

This chain uses TRBV4-3 with TRBJ2-5; 11 positions agree with TRBD2. This CDR3 is 17 amino acids long. From germline, CDR1 is LGHNA and CDR2 YSLEER. V gave up 1 base and J gave up 4 bases; unmatched junction bases: 8. Here the CDR3 reads CASSQVTLAGGIETQYF. Written as DNA, the CDR3 is TGCGCCAGCAGCCAAGTGACCCTAGCGGGAGGAATAGAGACCCAGTACTTC.

The genes are TRBV4-2 and TRBJ2-5; possible D gene TRBD2, 6 bases. CDR1 is LGHNA and CDR2 is YNFKEQ in the germline V gene. The V end lost 3 bases, the J end lost 0 bases, and 14 bases lay between the germline ends. The CDR3 is made up of 16 amino acids. The CDR3 DNA reads TGTGCCAGCAGCCACCAATTAGGGGACTACCAAGAGACCCAGTACTTC. Its protein product is CASSHQLGDYQETQYF.

This rearrangement joins TRBV7-2 to TRBJ2-7, with 8 positions matching TRBD2. The CDR3 covers 14 residues. Germline CDR1 is SGHTA and CDR2 is FQGNSA. The junction had 8 bases not matched to a gene; V was cut back by 3 bases and J by 7 bases. CDR3 loop: CASSFSGGVGEQYF. CDR3 nucleotide sequence: TGTGCCAGCAGCTTTTCGGGAGGGGTCGGGGAGCAGTACTTC.

The chain is built from TRBV11-1 and TRBJ2-7; D might be TRBD2 (6 bases). CDR3 size: 18 residues. Between the trimmed V and J ends, which lost 5 bases and 0 bases, there was a span of 23 bases. Germline V gene sequence: CDR1 SGHAT, CDR2 FQDESV (reference sequence). The CDR3 sequence is CASSLSLGGGGDSYEQYF. The CDR3 nucleotides read TGTGCCAGCAGCCTGTCCTTGGGGGGTGGCGGCGACTCCTACGAGCAGTACTTC. Combining the CDR3 with reference TRBV11-1 and TRBJ2-7 gives the whole variable domain EAEVAQSPRYKITEKSQAVAFWCDPISGHATLYWYRQILGQGPELLVQFQDESVVDDSQLPKDRFSAERLKGVDSTLKIQPAELGDSAMYLCASSLSLGGGGDSYEQYFGPGTRLTVT.